This TCR beta chain comes out of a study of graft-versus-host responses after intestinal transplantation. Study-level background: Each recipient received anti-thymocyte globulin induction, then tacrolimus and steroids for 3 to 4 years.

On this clone: The antigen is undetermined.

The V and J ends lost 0 bases and 6 bases respectively, with 13 bases between them. The CDR3 totals 14 residues. Per the germline V gene, CDR1 is SGHDT and CDR2 is YYEEEE. TCRdb keeps only in-frame clones here, not all; method: immunoSEQ multiplex PCR. In the table there are about 92,000 clones, just over 90% of which are singletons. Study outcomes and limitations: GvH clones occurred in recipient marrow; some first appeared in ileum or blood.

This TCR was recovered from a human donor who received an intestinal transplant. The starting material was unstimulated CD8+ T cells sorted from spleen or lymph node cells, obtained before intestinal transplant. The gene calls are TRBV5-6 and TRBJ2-7, with D unresolved. This CDR3 is CASSLGVAPGEQYF. Written as DNA, the CDR3 is TGTGCCAGCAGCTTGGGGGTAGCCCCCGGCGAGCAGTACTTC. Based on the CDR3 plus reference TRBV5-6 and TRBJ2-7, the full variable domain is DAGVTQSPTHLIKTRGQQVTLRCSPKSGHDTVSWYQQALGQGPQFIFQYYEEEERQRGNFPDRFSGHQFPNYSSELNVNALLLGDSALYLCASSLGVAPGEQYFGPGTRLTVT.